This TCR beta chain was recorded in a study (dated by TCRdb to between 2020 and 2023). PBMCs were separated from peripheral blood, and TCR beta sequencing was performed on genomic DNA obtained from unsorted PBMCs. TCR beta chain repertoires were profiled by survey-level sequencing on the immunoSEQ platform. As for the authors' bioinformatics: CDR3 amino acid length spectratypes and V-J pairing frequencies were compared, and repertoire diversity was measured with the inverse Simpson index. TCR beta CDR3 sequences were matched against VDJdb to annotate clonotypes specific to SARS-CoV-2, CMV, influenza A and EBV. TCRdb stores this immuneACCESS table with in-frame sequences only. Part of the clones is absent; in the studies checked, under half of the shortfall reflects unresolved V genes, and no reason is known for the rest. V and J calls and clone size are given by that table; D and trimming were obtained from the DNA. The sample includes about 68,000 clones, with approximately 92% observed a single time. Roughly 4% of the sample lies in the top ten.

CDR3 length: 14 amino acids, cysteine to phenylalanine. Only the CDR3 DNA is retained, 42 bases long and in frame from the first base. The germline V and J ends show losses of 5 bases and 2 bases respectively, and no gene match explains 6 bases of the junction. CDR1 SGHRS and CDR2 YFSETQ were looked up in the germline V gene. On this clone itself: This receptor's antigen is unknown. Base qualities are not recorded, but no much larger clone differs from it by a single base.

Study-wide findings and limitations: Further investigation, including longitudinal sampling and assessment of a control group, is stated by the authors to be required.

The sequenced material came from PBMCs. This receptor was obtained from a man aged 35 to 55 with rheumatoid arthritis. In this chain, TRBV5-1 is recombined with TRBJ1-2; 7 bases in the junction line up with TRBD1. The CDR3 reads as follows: CASRLTGVNYGYTF. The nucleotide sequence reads TGCGCCAGCAGACTTACAGGGGTCAACTATGGCTACACCTTC.